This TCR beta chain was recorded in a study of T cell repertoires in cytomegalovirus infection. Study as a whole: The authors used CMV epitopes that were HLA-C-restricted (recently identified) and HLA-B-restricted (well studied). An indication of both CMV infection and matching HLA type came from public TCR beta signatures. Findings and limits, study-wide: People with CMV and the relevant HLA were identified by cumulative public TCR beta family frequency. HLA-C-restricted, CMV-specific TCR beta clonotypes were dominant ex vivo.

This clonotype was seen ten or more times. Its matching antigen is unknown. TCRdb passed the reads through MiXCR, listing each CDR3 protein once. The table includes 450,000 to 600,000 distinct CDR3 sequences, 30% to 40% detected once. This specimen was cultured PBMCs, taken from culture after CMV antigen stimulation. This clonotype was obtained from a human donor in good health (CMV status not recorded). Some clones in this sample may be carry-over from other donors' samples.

The CDR3 nucleotides are TGTGCCAGCAGCTTTGACAGGGGGTTAAAAGGAGCTTTCTTT. This gives the protein CASSFDRGLKGAFF. The chain links TRBV7-2 to TRBJ1-1; 9 positions agree with TRBD1. The CDR3 covers 14 residues. Per germline, CDR1 SGHTA and CDR2 FQGNSA. J gave up 10 bases and V 3 bases, and 9 bases lay outside the gene matches.